The T cell receptor beta chain described here comes from a study of cytomegalovirus exposure and HLA in healthy donors. This PCR relied on a set of 60 Vbeta primers and 13 Jbeta primers. Sequencing used immunoSEQ multiplex PCR; TCRdb keeps in-frame clones, though not all of them. This table holds tens of thousands of clones, 70% to 85% found once. About this clone: What it recognizes is unknown.

Overall study findings and caveats: A later analysis linked around 15,000 TCR beta sequences to HLA alleles at 0.05 false discovery rate. Trimming of TCR beta V- and J-genes showed a link, identified in a later analysis, to a missense DCLRE1C variant. Across donors, most TCRs were seen rarely, yet some public ones were widespread.

The sequence came from a man in his forties in good health and CMV-seronegative. Sequenced sample: PBMCs.

CDR3: CASSVKDRILETQYF. CDR3 nucleotide sequence: TGTGCCAGCAGCGTTAAGGACAGGATTTTAGAGACCCAGTACTTC. This chain joins TRBV7-9 and TRBJ2-5; TRBD1 aligns across 7 bases. Trimming removed 5 bases from V and 4 bases from J; junction bases left unmatched: 10. This CDR3 has 15 residues. From germline, CDR1 is SEHNR and CDR2 FQNEAQ (reference sequence).